A selection of T cell receptor beta chains follows, all from one sample in a study of blood T cell repertoires in COVID-19. Produced via immunoSEQ multiplex PCR; TCRdb's table is partial and in-frame only. The data contain around 220,000 clones, roughly 80% of them singletons. Sequences were obtained from peripheral blood. These TCRs come from a human donor in a cohort sampled during active COVID-19. Both conserved end residues are part of each CDR3. The order of the fields is V gene, J gene, CDR3 protein.

TRBV9	TRBJ2-5	CASSVGGGRAETQYF
TRBV4-3	TRBJ2-3	CASSRAAGVDTQYF
TRBV28	TRBJ1-3	CASSLLAGGNGNTIYF
TRBV2	TRBJ2-1	CASSSIRIGGNEQFF
TRBV7-2	TRBJ2-7	CASSLNYGYEQYF
TRBV28	TRBJ1-5	CASIPRLGPQHF
TRBV9	TRBJ1-1	CASSVGQGRVNTEAFF
TRBV3-1/TRBV3-2	TRBJ2-1	CASSPAKPSPGLAGANEQFF
TRBV6-1	TRBJ1-2	CASSERQGHTPTF
TRBV28	TRBJ2-1	CASRPQGTSGRNEQFF
TRBV28	TRBJ1-3	CASAGQGAFFGTIYF
TRBV6-5	TRBJ1-1	CASRPQARVNTEAFF
TRBV19	TRBJ1-2	CASKERGRVYGYTF
TRBV7-2	TRBJ2-3	CASSLRWRESTDTQYF
TRBV6-1	TRBJ2-1	CASSDGKGLAAYNEQFF
TRBV7-2	TRBJ2-7	CASSQRTGPYEQYF
TRBV28	TRBJ1-5	CASRPRTGSNQPQHF
TRBV7-2	TRBJ2-4	CASSLDRSNIQYF
TRBV12-3/TRBV12-4	TRBJ1-1	CASSFGANTEAFF
TRBV5-1	TRBJ2-7	CASSLAASGRSPYEQYF
TRBV7-8	TRBJ2-5	CASSLGLAGGETQYF
TRBV18	TRBJ2-5	CASSPSREAQYF
TRBV6-2/TRBV6-3	TRBJ2-1	CASSYRGLAGNEQFF
TRBV28	TRBJ1-6	CASMRRVNSPLHF
TRBV19	TRBJ1-1	CASGQGLNTEAFF
TRBV24-1	TRBJ2-7	CATSGPGSGRYEQYF
TRBV3-1/TRBV3-2	TRBJ2-7	CASSQEKLVPSYEQYF
TRBV7-8	TRBJ2-5	CASSLAKLVRETQYF
TRBV19	TRBJ1-5	CASSPEDSIPQHF
TRBV10-3	TRBJ2-3	CATQGAEGTDTQYF
TRBV13	TRBJ1-1	CASSLGVGGTEAFF
TRBV28	TRBJ1-5	CASSHVGGFNQPQHF
TRBV6-2/TRBV6-3	TRBJ2-1	CASSQGLAEGGEQFF
TRBV19	TRBJ1-5	CASEEQGTQPQHF
TRBV19	TRBJ2-7	CASMWTSGSLEQYF
TRBV6-5	TRBJ2-7	CASSRDYEQYF
TRBV11-2	TRBJ2-7	CASSFPGTPTYEQYF
TRBV2	TRBJ1-2	CASSVTGSTGPYGYTF
TRBV7-2	TRBJ1-2	CASSFRQGGTYGYTF
TRBV11-1	TRBJ1-1	CASRHPGQGGGTEAFF
TRBV11-3	TRBJ2-7	CASSPSTSGHEQYF
TRBV19	TRBJ2-7	CASSTRDRGSSYEQYF
TRBV7-8	TRBJ1-1	CASSSTGEIGEAFF
TRBV5-1	TRBJ1-1	CASSAGSTEAFF
TRBV3-1/TRBV3-2	TRBJ2-1	CASSQSYTGLYNEQFF
TRBV28	TRBJ2-1	CASRTTGRNEQFF
TRBV9	TRBJ1-1	CASSVAGQGGTEAFF
TRBV3-1/TRBV3-2	TRBJ2-1	CASSQNSRANEQFF
TRBV9	TRBJ2-7	CASSVGGRSEQYF
TRBV7-7	TRBJ2-1	CASSFDSLGEQFF
TRBV10-2	TRBJ1-4	CASSESRWANEKLFF
TRBV10-2	TRBJ2-1	CASSRATNEQFF
TRBV5-4	TRBJ2-3	CASSLGDRASDTQYF
TRBV19	TRBJ2-4	CASSMETTRLAKNIQYF
TRBV5-1	TRBJ2-1	CASSLGSGTNNEQFF
TRBV19	TRBJ1-5	CASSIQARMVGQPQHF
TRBV15	TRBJ2-1	CATSIAGAYNEQFF
TRBV2	TRBJ1-1	CARDRLGEAFF
TRBV18	TRBJ1-1	CASSPRRQTNTEAFF